These T cell receptor beta chains were read from a single sample in a study of human versus mouse CDR3 diversity and MHC coevolution. Produced via immunoSEQ multiplex PCR; TCRdb's table is partial and in-frame only. Here the sample spans roughly 80,000 clones, over 85% being singletons. The sample comprised naive CD4+ T cells from blood. These receptors all stem from a person between 25 and 70 years old in good health. Each CDR3 is given with its conserved first and last residue. D genes are given only for firm matches. Clone size is not always given. Where it is, it says once, few, many or a class for expanded clones.

j_call d_call cdr3_length v_call clone_size cdr3_aa cdr3_nt
TRBJ1-1 - 15 TRBV18 once CASSPPLGQNTEAFF TGTGCCAGCTCACCTCCACTTGGACAGAACACTGAAGCTTTCTTT
TRBJ1-2 TRBD1 16 TRBV5-5 - CASGAPFQDRAYGYTF TGTGCCAGCGGTGCCCCTTTTCAGGACAGGGCCTATGGCTACACCTTC
TRBJ2-5 TRBD2 15 TRBV5-4 - CASSLAGRGRGEQYF TGTGCCAGCAGCTTGGCGGGGAGGGGACGGGGGGAGCAGTACTTC
TRBJ2-1 TRBD2 14 TRBV5-1 - CASSLVGGNNEQFF TGCGCCAGCAGCTTGGTCGGGGGGAACAATGAGCAGTTCTTC
TRBJ1-2 - 14 TRBV19 once CASSSGTFNYGYTF TGTGCCAGTAGTTCTGGGACTTTTAACTATGGCTACACCTTC
TRBJ2-7 - 13 TRBV6-1 - CASPGQLGGEQYF TGTGCCAGCCCGGGACAGCTTGGGGGGGAGCAGTACTTC
TRBJ1-2 - 16 TRBV27 - CASSLSGVGLNYGYTF TGTGCCAGCAGTTTATCAGGGGTCGGACTAAACTATGGCTACACCTTC
TRBJ1-1 - 11 TRBV29-1 - CSASFAGKAFF TGCAGCGCATCCTTTGCAGGGAAAGCTTTCTTT
TRBJ2-7 TRBD1 17 TRBV18 once CASSPAKQGAVAYEQYF TGTGCCAGCTCACCCGCCAAACAGGGGGCGGTTGCCTACGAGCAGTACTTC
TRBJ2-3 - 11 TRBV30 once CAWSLGGAQYF TGTGCCTGGAGCCTAGGGGGGGCGCAGTATTTT
TRBJ2-7 - 12 TRBV18 - CASSPTGYEQYF TGTGCCAGCTCACCTACCGGCTACGAGCAGTACTTC
TRBJ1-5 - 14 TRBV7-9 - CASSLEGVVQPQHF TGTGCCAGCAGCTTAGAGGGGGTGGTTCAGCCCCAGCATTTT
TRBJ2-3 - 14 TRBV14 - CASSPVPVWDTQYF TGTGCCAGCAGCCCCGTCCCGGTTTGGGATACGCAGTATTTT
TRBJ1-4 - 16 TRBV11-2 - CASSSDTGRGNEKLFF TGTGCCAGCAGCTCAGACACAGGGAGAGGGAATGAAAAACTGTTTTTT
TRBJ1-2 - 15 TRBV6-6 - CASSTGQTSNYGYTF TGTGCCAGCAGTACAGGGCAAACTTCTAACTATGGCTACACCTTC
TRBJ1-2 - 13 TRBV9 - CASSVQGNYGYTF TGTGCCAGCAGCGTTCAGGGTAACTATGGCTACACCTTC
TRBJ2-1 - 12 TRBV10-3 - CAISSGENEQFF TGTGCCATCAGTTCAGGGGAAAATGAGCAGTTCTTC
TRBJ1-6 TRBD1 15 TRBV9 - CASSEGQPYNSPLHF TGTGCCAGCAGCGAGGGACAGCCTTATAATTCACCCCTCCACTTT
TRBJ1-4 TRBD1 14 TRBV6-4 - CASSDGQGAEKLFF TGTGCCAGCAGTGACGGACAGGGGGCTGAAAAACTGTTTTTT
TRBJ1-4 TRBD1 15 TRBV9 - CASSFRTGSNEKLFF TGTGCCAGCAGCTTCCGGACAGGGTCGAATGAAAAACTGTTTTTT
TRBJ2-7 - 15 TRBV28 - CASSSQSPRAYEQYF TGTGCCAGCAGCTCTCAGTCCCCCAGGGCCTACGAGCAGTACTTC
TRBJ1-2 - 14 TRBV18 - CASSSQGTNYGYTF TGTGCCAGCTCATCCCAGGGGACTAACTATGGCTACACCTTC
TRBJ2-5 - 12 TRBV11-1 - CASSPYQETQYF TGTGCCAGCAGCCCGTACCAAGAGACCCAGTACTTC
TRBJ1-1 - 15 TRBV7-2 once CASSLAGVVNTEAFF TGTGCCAGCAGCTTAGCCGGGGTGGTGAACACTGAAGCTTTCTTT
TRBJ2-1 TRBD1 14 TRBV5-4 once CASSLGQGNNEQFF TGTGCCAGCAGCTTGGGACAGGGGAACAATGAGCAGTTCTTC
TRBJ1-4 - 17 TRBV25-1 - CASSEFGQGPTNEKLFF TGTGCCAGCAGTGAATTCGGCCAGGGGCCAACTAATGAAAAACTGTTTTTT
TRBJ2-7 - 13 TRBV29-1 - CSVDGETAYEQYF TGCAGCGTTGATGGGGAGACGGCCTACGAGCAGTACTTC
TRBJ1-1 TRBD1 14 TRBV27 - CASSFYDRATEAFF TGTGCCAGCAGTTTTTACGACAGGGCAACTGAAGCTTTCTTT
TRBJ1-5 TRBD1 15 TRBV7-2 once CASSQDRGSHQPQHF TGTGCCAGCAGCCAGGACAGGGGGAGCCATCAGCCCCAGCATTTT
TRBJ2-2 - 15 TRBV7-9 - CASSLAGRDTGELFF TGTGCCAGCAGCTTAGCTGGCAGGGACACCGGGGAGCTGTTTTTT
TRBJ1-4 - 15 TRBV6-6 - CASSPPEVADEKLFF TGTGCCAGCAGCCCCCCGGAGGTAGCAGATGAAAAACTGTTTTTT
TRBJ1-1 - 14 TRBV18 - CASSPTRGNTEAFF TGTGCCAGCTCACCAACAAGGGGGAACACTGAAGCTTTCTTT
TRBJ1-2 TRBD1 13 TRBV28 - CASRTGFAGGYTF TGTGCCAGCAGGACAGGGTTCGCGGGCGGCTACACCTTC
TRBJ2-5 - 16 TRBV12-2 - CASRLAFPRLGETQYF TGTGCAAGTCGCTTAGCCTTCCCGAGACTTGGAGAGACCCAGTACTTC
TRBJ2-7 - 12 TRBV11-3 - CASSPVGGKQYF TGTGCCAGCAGCCCGGTAGGGGGAAAGCAGTACTTC
TRBJ1-2 TRBD1 17 TRBV9 - CASSVGVVGTGVKGYTF TGTGCCAGCAGCGTAGGGGTCGTTGGGACAGGGGTTAAGGGCTACACCTTC
TRBJ1-5 - 13 TRBV7-2 - CASSPVEGQPQHF TGTGCCAGCAGCCCAGTTGAGGGTCAGCCCCAGCATTTT
TRBJ1-1 TRBD1 13 TRBV29-1 once CSVERQGNTEAFF TGCAGCGTTGAGAGACAGGGCAACACTGAAGCTTTCTTT
TRBJ2-7 TRBD1 14 TRBV5-1 - CASSSPGQGYEQYF TGCGCCAGCAGCTCACCGGGACAGGGCTACGAGCAGTACTTC
TRBJ1-1 - 15 TRBV18 - CASSPRAGWDTEAFF TGTGCCAGCTCACCACGGGCAGGATGGGACACTGAAGCTTTCTTT
TRBJ1-1 - 11 TRBV30 - CAWSSDTEAFF TGTGCCTGGAGTTCGGACACTGAAGCTTTCTTT
TRBJ1-1 - 13 TRBV11-2 - CASSPSRVTEAFF TGTGCCAGCAGCCCCTCCCGGGTTACTGAAGCTTTCTTT
TRBJ1-4 TRBD1 15 TRBV4-2 - CASSPGGAGGEKLFF TGTGCCAGCAGCCCAGGCGGGGCAGGGGGCGAAAAACTGTTTTTT
TRBJ2-7 - 17 TRBV27 - CASSLRGRQGTSYEQYF TGTGCCAGCAGTCTCCGGGGGCGACAGGGCACCTCCTACGAGCAGTACTTC
TRBJ2-1 TRBD1 16 TRBV7-3 once CASSPPGQGANNEQFF TGTGCCAGCAGCCCTCCGGGACAGGGGGCCAACAATGAGCAGTTCTTC
TRBJ2-7 - 16 TRBV7-2 - CASSLAGAPTSYEQYF TGTGCCAGCAGCTTAGCGGGCGCTCCGACTAGCTACGAGCAGTACTTC
TRBJ2-7 - 13 TRBV7-7 - CASSPGLVYEQYF TGTGCCAGCAGCCCGGGACTGGTCTACGAGCAGTACTTC
TRBJ2-7 - 11 TRBV7-8 - CASSLHYEQYF TGTGCCAGCAGCCTCCACTACGAGCAGTACTTC